The 14 T cell receptor beta chains below all came from one sample that was sequenced in a study of T cell changes during pregnancy in multiple sclerosis. The repertoire was sequenced with immunoSEQ multiplex PCR; TCRdb's copy has only in-frame clones and lacks some. Among approximately 96,000 clones listed, about 91% were seen once. This sample comprised peripheral blood, obtained after pregnancy. The receptors shown here come from a female donor in good health, enrolled as a control in a pregnancy study.

This chain uses TRBV29-1 with TRBJ2-7; a weak D match, TRBD2 (5 bases). Looked up from germline, CDR1 is SQVTM and CDR2 is ANQGSEA. The V and J ends lost 4 bases and 3 bases respectively, with 13 bases between them. The CDR3 loop spans 13 amino acids. The DNA of the CDR3 is TGCAGCGTTGCCAAGGGAGTGGACTACGAGCAGTACTTC. It specifies CSVAKGVDYEQYF.

The chain joins TRBV11-2 to TRBJ2-7; 10 nucleotides agree with TRBD2. The V segment lost 2 bases and the J segment 7 bases; nucleotides outside the gene matches: 2. CDR3 length: 13 amino acids. Germline V gene sequence: CDR1 SGHAT, CDR2 FQNNGV. The CDR3 DNA is TGTGCCAGCAGCTTACTAGCGGGAGTAGAGCAGTACTTC. It translates to CASSLLAGVEQYF.

CDR3 amino acids: CASSLTSETTRAFF. The CDR3 nucleotides are TGTGCCAGCAGCCTTACGTCTGAGACAACAAGAGCTTTCTTT. The chain has TRBV7-2 and TRBJ1-1; D remains unclear. Trimming removed 5 bases from V and 10 bases from J, with 20 bases in between. This CDR3 has 14 residues. Germline V gene sequence: CDR1 SGHTA, CDR2 FQGNSA. Based on the CDR3 plus reference TRBV7-2 and TRBJ1-1, the full variable domain is GAGVSQSPSNKVTEKGKDVELRCDPISGHTALYWYRQSLGQGLEFLIYFQGNSAPDKSGLPSDRFSAERTGGSVSTLTIQRTQQEDSAVYLCASSLTSETTRAFFGQGTRLTVV.

The chain has TRBV9 and TRBJ2-7, with 7 bases matching TRBD1. The CDR3 has 13 amino acids. V was clipped by 3 bases and J by 6 bases; unmatched bases: 6. The germline V gene has CDR1 SGDLS and CDR2 YYNGEE. This CDR3 reads CASSAGGIFEQYF. The CDR3, as DNA: TGTGCCAGCAGCGCAGGGGGAATATTCGAGCAGTACTTC.

V gene TRBV7-2 combines with J gene TRBJ2-3; the match to TRBD2 covers 8 bases. The V gene's germline CDR1 is SGHTA and CDR2 FQGNSA. The ends lost 6 bases at V and 3 bases at J; junction bases unmatched: 11. This CDR3 region has 16 residues. CDR3 bases: TGTGCCAGCAGGAGCCATCCGGGACTAGGTACAGATACGCAGTATTTT. Translation: CASRSHPGLGTDTQYF.

Only one count was recorded for this clone. The chain has TRBV6-5 and TRBJ2-7; a possible D gene is TRBD1 (6 bases). From germline, CDR1 is MNHEY and CDR2 SVGAGI. The CDR3 runs to 13 residues. The V end was cut by 5 bases, the J end by 5 bases, with 13 bases between. In DNA form, the CDR3 reads TGTGCCAGCAGTCCTACAGGGCCCAACGAGCAGTACTTC. Its protein is CASSPTGPNEQYF.

The chain joins TRBV9 to TRBJ2-7, with a tentative D call TRBD2 (6 bases). Trimming took 3 bases from V and 3 from J, leaving 10 bases between them. From germline, CDR1 is SGDLS and CDR2 YYNGEE. This CDR3 region has 13 residues. CDR3 in DNA: TGTGCCAGCAGCGCTAGCGAGGACTACGAGCAGTACTTC. Its translation: CASSASEDYEQYF.

The V call is TRBV5-1, the J call TRBJ1-4, with D tentatively TRBD1 (6 bases). The germline V and J ends were trimmed by 4 bases and 5 bases, with 12 bases remaining between them. CDR3 length equals 14 residues. Germline V gives CDR1 SGHRS, CDR2 YFSETQ. CDR3 loop: CASSTGTQNEKLFF. The CDR3 region has the DNA TGCGCCAGCAGCACCGGGACACAGAATGAAAAACTGTTTTTT.

V is TRBV5-5 and J is TRBJ2-5; 10 bases line up with TRBD1. CDR1 is SGHKS, CDR2 YYEKEE, per germline (reference sequence). Trimming at V came to 2 bases and at J to 9 bases, leaving 10 bases not matched to a gene. This CDR3 is 15 amino acids long. For the CDR3, the DNA is TGTGCCAGCAGCTTAGTGGGACAGGGGAGTTCGGCCCAGTACTTC. This encodes CASSLVGQGSSAQYF.

This clone was detected once. J is TRBJ2-2 and V is TRBV6-5, with TRBD1 matching 8 bases. Trimming cost V 0 bases and J 4 bases; bases outside gene matches: 4. This CDR3 is 16 amino acids long. Germline V gene lookup returns CDR1 MNHEY and CDR2 SVGAGI. The CDR3 protein is CASSYSWTGPTGELFF. For the CDR3, the DNA is TGTGCCAGCAGTTACTCGTGGACAGGGCCCACCGGGGAGCTGTTTTTT.

The V gene is TRBV2, the J gene TRBJ2-1; D is uncertain. CDR1 is SNHLY and CDR2 is FYNNEI in the germline V gene. V was cut by 3 bases and J by 0 bases, with 9 bases left in between. There are 15 residues in the CDR3. CDR3 loop: CASSDSRSSYNEQFF. The CDR3 nucleotides are TGTGCCAGCAGTGATTCAAGGAGCTCCTACAATGAGCAGTTCTTC.

V gene TRBV4-1 combines with J gene TRBJ2-1; 11 bases map to TRBD2. V dropped 2 bases and J dropped 0; count of bases not matched to a gene: 6. This CDR3 comprises 18 residues. CDR1 and CDR2 (germline): MGHRA, YSYEKL. CDR3 in amino acids: CASSQSPGLAASYNEQFF. CDR3 bases: TGCGCCAGCAGCCAATCACCGGGACTAGCGGCCTCCTACAATGAGCAGTTCTTC.

The chain links TRBV18 to TRBJ2-1; D is unresolved. The V gene's germline CDR1 is KGHSH and CDR2 LQKENI. There are 11 residues in the CDR3. The germline V and J ends were trimmed by 3 bases and 5 bases, with 2 bases remaining between them. This CDR3 is CASSPDNEQFF. CDR3 DNA sequence: TGTGCCAGCTCACCCGACAATGAGCAGTTCTTC.

The V and J genes are TRBV7-6 and TRBJ1-5, with D hard to call. The CDR3 is 13 amino acids. V lost 1 base and J lost 6, with 7 bases in between. Germline V gene lookup returns CDR1 SGHVS and CDR2 FNYEAQ. The DNA of the CDR3 is TGTGCCAGCAGCTTAGGTGAGGGTCAGCCCCAGCATTTT. It is translated as CASSLGEGQPQHF.